The 20 T cell receptor beta chains listed next were all sequenced from one sample in a study of synovial regulatory T cells in juvenile arthritis. For these TCRs, the target antigens are not known. Study outcomes and limitations: Blood Treg cells that were inflammation-associated showed lower TCR diversity than other blood Treg cells.

TCRdb's table, derived via immunoSEQ multiplex PCR, lists solely in-frame clones and lacks some. Recorded for this sample: approximately 10,000 clones. Sequenced: Treg cells from blood. Subset reported: HLA-DR+ inflammation-associated blood Treg cells. These receptors were obtained from a donor younger than 30 with juvenile idiopathic arthritis.

The chain recombines TRBV7-2 with TRBJ1-1; TCRdb proposes TRBD1, but this gene call is untestable without DNA. The CDR3 covers 14 residues. No DNA is listed. Looked up from germline, CDR1 is SGHTA and CDR2 is FQGNSA. The CDR3: CASSPLVANTEAFF.

The chain combines TRBV7-6 with TRBJ1-1. CDR3 length: 15 amino acids. There is no recorded DNA. Germline assignment: CDR1 SGHVS and CDR2 FNYEAQ. The CDR3 region is CASSSWGATNTEAFF.

The chain employs TRBV27 and TRBJ2-5; TCRdb proposes TRBD2, but this gene call is untestable without DNA. CDR3 length: 11 amino acids. No DNA accompanies this entry. Germline V lookup: CDR1 MNHEY, CDR2 SMNVEV (reference sequence). This CDR3 is CASSTQETQYF.

The chain combines TRBV2 with TRBJ2-7; checking the TCRdb D call of TRBD1 is not possible without DNA. The CDR3 consists of 13 residues. The DNA is not on file. Germline V gives CDR1 SNHLY, CDR2 FYNNEI. This CDR3 reads CASSDPSQVEQYF.

V usage is TRBV27 and J usage is TRBJ1-5; the D gene TCRdb calls, TRBD1, cannot be checked with no DNA. Germline-derived CDR1 and CDR2 are MNHEY and SMNVEV (reference sequence). This CDR3 spans 14 amino acids. There is no recorded DNA. The CDR3 sequence: CASSLAHVNQPQHF.

This rearrangement joins TRBV6-6 to TRBJ1-6; checking the TCRdb D call of TRBD1 is not possible without DNA. The CDR3 has 15 residues. No DNA is listed. Germline CDR1 is MNHNY and CDR2 is SVGAGI (reference sequence). The CDR3 here is CASSYLTGGASPLHF.

This rearrangement joins TRBV29-1 to TRBJ2-7; TCRdb gives TRBD2 as the D gene, but with no DNA this cannot be confirmed. The CDR3 consists of 13 residues. A DNA sequence was not provided. Germline values: CDR1 SQVTM, CDR2 ANQGSEA. CDR3 protein: CSVEDRESDEQYF.

The chain combines TRBV6-1 with TRBJ1-2. Germline V CDR1 and CDR2: MNHNS, SASEGT. The CDR3 runs to 14 residues. The nucleotide record is missing. This chain's CDR3 is CASSESLGNYGYTF.

This sequence joins TRBV30 and TRBJ1-5; TCRdb picks TRBD1, but there is no DNA to check that call. This CDR3 comprises 12 residues. Only the protein is available. Germline lookup yields CDR1 GTSNPN and CDR2 SVGIG (reference sequence). CDR3 loop: CAWSPGNQPQHF.

The gene calls are TRBV6-5 and TRBJ2-3; TCRdb reports TRBD2, a call that lacks DNA to check it against. Germline V lookup: CDR1 MNHEY, CDR2 SVGAGI. The length of the CDR3 is 14 residues. DNA is not on record. The CDR3 protein is CASSSGGATDTQYF.

The chain combines TRBV2 with TRBJ1-2. Germline-derived CDR1 and CDR2 are SNHLY and FYNNEI. The CDR3 totals 15 residues. Only the protein is available. The CDR3 spells CASSEGVAGTYGYTF.

This chain uses TRBV29-1 with TRBJ1-1; with no DNA, the TCRdb D assignment of TRBD1 cannot be verified. The length of the CDR3 is 13 residues. No DNA has been recorded. The germline gives CDR1 SQVTM, CDR2 ANQGSEA. CDR3 sequence reads: CSVEGQGGTEAFF.

The chain links TRBV6-1 to TRBJ1-2. Germline values: CDR1 MNHNS, CDR2 SASEGT. The CDR3 is made up of 19 amino acids. The entry carries no DNA sequence. The CDR3 sequence: CASSEAPTGGGGAFDGYTF.

The chain recombines TRBV5-1 with TRBJ1-1. Germline V gene data show CDR1 as SGHRS and CDR2 as YFSETQ. The CDR3 is 14 amino acids. No DNA has been recorded. CDR3 amino acids: CASRQQGRSSEAFF.

The rearrangement joins TRBV25-1 to TRBJ1-1; the TCRdb call, TRBD1, lacks DNA for checking. Germline lookup yields CDR1 MGHDK and CDR2 SYGVNS. CDR3 size: 13 residues. Only the protein sequence is given. CDR3 sequence reads: CASSATGGTEAFF.

The chain links TRBV10-2 to TRBJ2-2; TCRdb reports TRBD2, a call that lacks DNA to check it against. Looked up from germline, CDR1 is WSHSY and CDR2 is SAAADI. This CDR3 is 14 amino acids long. No DNA appears here. CDR3 amino acids: CASESAGGTGELFF.

The chain couples TRBV30 to TRBJ2-6. CDR1 and CDR2 from the germline V gene are GTSNPN and SVGIG (reference sequence). CDR3 size: 14 residues. A DNA sequence was not provided. CDR3 in amino acids: CAWSLGSGANVLTF.

The chain employs TRBV6-6 and TRBJ2-3; absent DNA, TCRdb's TRBD2 call cannot be checked. Per the germline V gene, CDR1 is MNHNY and CDR2 is SVGAGI (reference sequence). This CDR3 is built from 15 residues. The DNA sequence is not available. The CDR3 reads CASSWGGGITDTQYF.

The genes are TRBV4-1 and TRBJ2-3; checking the TCRdb D call of TRBD2 is not possible without DNA. Germline CDR1 and CDR2: MGHRA and YSYEKL. This CDR3 contains 14 residues. No DNA has been recorded. CDR3 protein: CASRTSGAQDTQYF.

The chain has TRBV9 and TRBJ1-1. Germline loops: CDR1 SGDLS, CDR2 YYNGEE. The CDR3 spans 15 residues. The DNA sequence is not available. The CDR3 loop is CASSAGGFQNTEAFF. The complete variable domain, with remaining parts taken from reference TRBV9 and TRBJ1-1, reads DSGVTQTPKHLITATGQRVTLRCSPRSGDLSVYWYQQSLDQGLQFLIQYYNGEERAKGNILERFSAQQFPDLHSELNLSSLELGDSALYFCASSAGGFQNTEAFFGQGTRLTVV.